This entry features one TCR beta chain sequence. This entry is derived from a study of T cell changes during pregnancy in multiple sclerosis. The trim removed 2 bases at V and 7 bases at J, leaving 2 bases unmatched. Germline V lookup: CDR1 ENHRY, CDR2 SYGVKD. The CDR3 consists of 14 residues. The repertoire was sequenced with immunoSEQ multiplex PCR; TCRdb's copy has only in-frame clones and lacks some. The sample shows approximately 99,000 clones, approximately 95% of them seen only once. The rearrangement joins TRBV10-3 to TRBJ2-1; TRBD2 agrees at 10 bases. The source is a female donor with multiple sclerosis, enrolled in a pregnancy study. Sequenced here: peripheral blood, sampled after pregnancy. The CDR3 coding sequence is TGTGCCATCAGTGAGCTAGCGGGAGTAAATGAGCAGTTCTTC. It yields the protein CAISELAGVNEQFF.